Presented here are 12 T cell receptor beta chains from one specimen sequenced in a study of identical twins. From the 5' RACE reads, TCRdb called clonotypes with MiXCR, one entry per CDR3 protein. This sample carries roughly 470,000 distinct CDR3 sequences, around an eighth of them seen once, and the ten largest clones take about 0.97%. Separately, the same data were catalogued under a study of yellow fever vaccine responses in identical twins.

Sequenced input: CD4+ T cells sorted from blood. All receptors derive from a woman between 18 and 29 years old in good health.

This clonotype was observed a few times. The gene calls are TRBV20-1 and TRBJ2-1; a weak D match, TRBD2 (6 bases). Trimming stripped 0 bases from V and 0 bases from J, with 21 bases between. The CDR3 sequence is 19 residues long. Germline V gives CDR1 DFQATT, CDR2 SNEGSKA (reference sequence). The CDR3 protein is CSARDPLIGRGYSYNEQFF. CDR3 coding DNA: TGCAGTGCTAGAGATCCCCTCATCGGGCGGGGTTACTCCTACAATGAGCAGTTCTTC.

This clonotype has a handful of counts. The rearrangement links TRBV7-9 to TRBJ2-7, with TRBD1 identical over 9 bases. The CDR3 sequence is 14 residues long. CDR1 is SEHNR and CDR2 is FQNEAQ in the germline V gene (reference sequence). The J segment lost 5 bases and the V segment lost 5 bases, leaving 7 bases of the junction unmatched. CDR3 coding DNA: TGTGCCAGCAGCCCTTACACAGGGGGCGACGAGCAGTACTTC. Encoded protein: CASSPYTGGDEQYF. Full variable domain (outside the CDR3, taken from reference TRBV7-9 and TRBJ2-7): DTGVSQNPRHKITKRGQNVTFRCDPISEHNRLYWYRQTLGQGPEFLTYFQNEAQLEKSRLLSDRFSAERPKGSFSTLEIQRTEQGDSAMYLCASSPYTGGDEQYFGPGTRLTVT.

DNA for the CDR3: TGTGCCAGCAGCACAACTAGCGGGGGGTCGAGAAGCACAGATACGCAGTATTTT. Translated, it gives CASSTTSGGSRSTDTQYF. The genes are TRBV6-1 and TRBJ2-3, with 12 bases fitting TRBD2. The ends lost 6 bases at V and 0 bases at J; junction bases unmatched: 10. CDR3 length: 18 residues. The germline gives CDR1 MNHNS, CDR2 SASEGT.

This clonotype has just a few counts. The V call is TRBV5-8, the J call TRBJ2-7; D is uncertain. Germline V gene sequence: CDR1 SGHTS, CDR2 YDEGEE. Trimming pared 0 bases from V and 9 bases from J, leaving 4 bases between. The CDR3 extends over 10 amino acids. The CDR3 DNA reads TGTGCCAGCAGCTTGGAAAGGCAGTACTTC. It yields the protein CASSLERQYF.

This clonotype occurred many times. The chain links TRBV6-1 to TRBJ2-7, with 9 nucleotides matching TRBD1. The CDR3 covers 13 residues. From germline, CDR1 is MNHNS and CDR2 SASEGT. V shed 8 bases and J 2 bases; nucleotides not matched to a gene: 4. CDR3 nucleotides: TGTGCCAGCTGGAACAGGGGGCCCTACGAGCAGTACTTC. This sequence encodes CASWNRGPYEQYF.

The chain recombines TRBV5-1 with TRBJ2-7; TRBD1 matches at 7 bases. V shed 4 bases and J 2 bases; nucleotides not matched to a gene: 9. This CDR3 comprises 15 residues. Germline lookup yields CDR1 SGHRS and CDR2 YFSETQ. The CDR3 region is CASSPIPGTAYEQYF. As DNA, the CDR3 is TGCGCCAGCAGCCCAATCCCCGGGACAGCCTACGAGCAGTACTTC.

Details on this clonotype: A read error may account for a junction end that differs from germline. The chain is built from TRBV7-7 and TRBJ2-2, with 7 bases aligning to TRBD1. This CDR3 comprises 14 residues. Germline lookup yields CDR1 SSHAT and CDR2 FNYEAQ (reference sequence). CDR3 sequence reads: CASSSRGNTGELFF. The CDR3, as DNA: TGTGCTAGCAGCTCCAGGGGGAATACCGGGGAGCTGTTTTTT.

The J gene is TRBJ1-1, the V gene TRBV4-2; 8 positions agree with TRBD1. From germline, CDR1 is LGHNA and CDR2 YNFKEQ. The CDR3 contains 17 residues. V was pared by 1 base and J by 1 base, with 8 bases of the junction left unmatched. CDR3 in amino acids: CASSQGLGTGGNTEAFF. The CDR3, as DNA: TGTGCCAGCAGCCAAGGGTTGGGGACAGGCGGGAACACTGAAGCTTTCTTT.

This clonotype was recorded a few times. The chain joins TRBV18 to TRBJ2-7; 8 nucleotides align to TRBD1. CDR3 length: 15 residues. Germline V gives CDR1 KGHSH, CDR2 LQKENI. After removal of 1 base from V and 0 bases from J, the junction contained 2 bases not matched to a gene. CDR3 DNA: TGTGCCAGCTCACCACGACAGGGGCGCTCCTACGAGCAGTACTTC. This encodes CASSPRQGRSYEQYF. Supplemented by reference TRBV18 and TRBJ2-7, the full variable domain reads NAGVMQNPRHLVRRRGQEARLRCSPMKGHSHVYWYRQLPEEGLKFMVYLQKENIIDESGMPKERFSAEFPKEGPSILRIQQVVRGDSAAYFCASSPRQGRSYEQYFGPGTRLTVT.

This clonotype was observed many times. The chain has TRBV6-1 and TRBJ1-1; 7 bases map to TRBD1. V trimming: 6 bases; J trimming: 9 bases; junction bases outside the gene matches: 7. CDR1 MNHNS and CDR2 SASEGT come from the germline V gene. The CDR3 is 12 amino acids. The chain's CDR3 is CASRAGTEKAFF. Written as DNA, the CDR3 is TGTGCCAGCAGAGCCGGGACAGAAAAAGCTTTCTTT.

In this sample, this clonotype turned up a few times. J is TRBJ2-7 and V is TRBV3-1; D call uncertain. Between the trimmed V and J ends, which lost 7 bases and 9 bases, there was a span of 19 bases. The CDR3 consists of 13 residues. Germline V gives CDR1 LGHDT, CDR2 YNNKEL (reference sequence). CDR3 DNA sequence: TGTGCCAGCAAACAAGAGGTTCGATCCGCGCAGTACTTC. As protein: CASKQEVRSAQYF.

This clonotype showed up many times. This sequence joins TRBV29-1 and TRBJ1-1; no clear D. V was pared by 4 bases and J by 4 bases, with 4 bases between. Germline CDR1 and CDR2: SQVTM and ANQGSEA. The length of the CDR3 is 10 residues. DNA for the CDR3: TGCAGCGTTGTCGTCACTGAAGCTTTCTTT. This translates into CSVVVTEAFF.